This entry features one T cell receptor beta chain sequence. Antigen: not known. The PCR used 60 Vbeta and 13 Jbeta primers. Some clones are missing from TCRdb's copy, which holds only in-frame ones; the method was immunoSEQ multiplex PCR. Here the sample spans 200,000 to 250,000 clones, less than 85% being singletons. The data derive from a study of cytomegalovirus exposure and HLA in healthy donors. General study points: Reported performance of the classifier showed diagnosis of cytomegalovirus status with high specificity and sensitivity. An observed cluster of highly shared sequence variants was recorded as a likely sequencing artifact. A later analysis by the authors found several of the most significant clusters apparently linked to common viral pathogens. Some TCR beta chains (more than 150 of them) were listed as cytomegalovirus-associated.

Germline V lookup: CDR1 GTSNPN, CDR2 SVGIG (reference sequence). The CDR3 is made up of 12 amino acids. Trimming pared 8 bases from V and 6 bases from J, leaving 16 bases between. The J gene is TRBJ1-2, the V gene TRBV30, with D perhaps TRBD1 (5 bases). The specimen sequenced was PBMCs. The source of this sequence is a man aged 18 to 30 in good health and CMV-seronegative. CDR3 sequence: CAGARVHDGYTF. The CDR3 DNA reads TGTGCCGGGGCAAGGGTACATGATGGCTACACCTTC.